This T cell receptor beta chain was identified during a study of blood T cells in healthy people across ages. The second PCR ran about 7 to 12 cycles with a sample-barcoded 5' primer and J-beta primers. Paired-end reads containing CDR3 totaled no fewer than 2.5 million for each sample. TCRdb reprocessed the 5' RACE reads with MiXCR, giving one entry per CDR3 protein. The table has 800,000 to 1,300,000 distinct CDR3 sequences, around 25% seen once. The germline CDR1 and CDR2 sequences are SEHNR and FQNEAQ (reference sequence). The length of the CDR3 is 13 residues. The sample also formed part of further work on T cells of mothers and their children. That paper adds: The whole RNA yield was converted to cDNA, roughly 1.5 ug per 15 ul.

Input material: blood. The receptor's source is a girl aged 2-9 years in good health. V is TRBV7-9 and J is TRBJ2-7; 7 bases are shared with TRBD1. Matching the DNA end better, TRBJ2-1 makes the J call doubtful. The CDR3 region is CASTGVTHNEQFF. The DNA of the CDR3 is TGTGCCAGTACAGGGGTGACACACAATGAGCAGTTCTTC.